The 7 T cell receptor beta chains given below trace back to one sample, sequenced in a study of T-cell reconstitution after alpha-beta-depleted transplantation in children. A library of TCRbeta sequences, prepared with unique molecular identifiers, was generated. From the PCR reads, TCRdb called clonotypes with MiXCR, one entry per CDR3 protein. Of about 500,000 distinct CDR3 sequences in the sample, approximately 32% were seen once. Sample: PBMCs from the stem cell graft donor, taken from the stem cell graft. The receptors derive from a human donor who donated a stem cell graft to a child with aplastic anemia.

As regards this clonotype: Just one base apart from a much larger clone, this may be a read error. V gene TRBV7-6 combines with J gene TRBJ1-1, with unresolved D. Trimming stripped 0 bases from V and 0 bases from J, with 2 bases between. The V gene's germline CDR1 is SGHVS and CDR2 FNYEAQ. The CDR3 has 13 residues. The CDR3 loop reads CASSLAMNTEAFF. Here the CDR3 DNA reads TGTGCCAGCAGCTTAGCGATGAACACTGAAGCTTTCTTT.

This clonotype appeared a single time. The rearrangement links TRBV19 to TRBJ2-3; 7 nucleotides match TRBD1. CDR1 and CDR2 from the germline V gene are LNHDA and SQIVND (reference sequence). The CDR3 totals 14 residues. J lost 4 bases, V lost 5 bases, and 6 bases had no gene match. CDR3 bases: TGTGCCAGTAGTTCCCGACAGGGACCAGATACGCAGTATTTT. This translates into CASSSRQGPDTQYF.

This rearrangement joins TRBV27 to TRBJ2-2; 7 nucleotides match TRBD1. Germline trimming cut 5 bases from V and 4 bases from J; bases unmatched to any gene: 10. CDR1 MNHEY and CDR2 SMNVEV come from the germline V gene (reference sequence). This CDR3 spans 16 amino acids. The CDR3 nucleotides read TGTGCCAGCAGTCACATAGGGACAGCCGGCACCGGGGAGCTGTTTTTT. Its protein is CASSHIGTAGTGELFF.

In its sample, this clonotype was seen a few times. The V and J genes are TRBV28 and TRBJ2-1; D might be TRBD1 (5 bases). This CDR3 region has 15 residues. CDR1 MDHEN and CDR2 SYDVKM come from the germline V gene. V was trimmed by 7 bases and J by 2 bases, leaving 15 bases between them. CDR3 coding DNA: TGTGCCAGCACCCCCGCCAGGGCGACCTACAATGAGCAGTTCTTC. Encoded protein: CASTPARATYNEQFF.

Details on this clonotype: At one end, the junction sequence differs from germline, possibly due to a read error. V is TRBV20-1 and J is TRBJ2-3; 7 nucleotides line up with TRBD2. The CDR3 contains 15 residues. Germline CDR1 DFQATT, CDR2 SNEGSKA (reference sequence). Here the CDR3 reads CSARDGTTSTNTQYF. In DNA form, the CDR3 reads TGCAGTGCTAGAGATGGGACTACCAGCACAAATACGCAGTATTTT.

The gene calls are TRBV11-2 and TRBJ2-1; possibly TRBD2 for D (6 bases). Trimming took off 4 bases at V and 7 bases at J, with 17 bases between the two ends. The CDR3 loop spans 15 amino acids. Per the germline V gene, CDR1 is SGHAT and CDR2 is FQNNGV. The CDR3 region is CASSSGSSPLNEQFF. The CDR3 coding sequence is TGTGCCAGCAGCTCCGGGAGTTCTCCACTAAATGAGCAGTTCTTC.

The chain joins TRBV5-5 to TRBJ2-1, with D possibly TRBD2 on 6 matching bases. With 3 bases removed from V and 0 bases from J, the gap between germline ends came to 19 bases. In germline, CDR1 is SGHKS, CDR2 YYEKEE (reference sequence). There are 18 residues in the CDR3. The CDR3 is CASSSGGLAPSSYNEQFF. The CDR3 bases are TGTGCCAGCAGCTCTGGAGGGCTAGCCCCTAGCTCCTACAATGAGCAGTTCTTC.